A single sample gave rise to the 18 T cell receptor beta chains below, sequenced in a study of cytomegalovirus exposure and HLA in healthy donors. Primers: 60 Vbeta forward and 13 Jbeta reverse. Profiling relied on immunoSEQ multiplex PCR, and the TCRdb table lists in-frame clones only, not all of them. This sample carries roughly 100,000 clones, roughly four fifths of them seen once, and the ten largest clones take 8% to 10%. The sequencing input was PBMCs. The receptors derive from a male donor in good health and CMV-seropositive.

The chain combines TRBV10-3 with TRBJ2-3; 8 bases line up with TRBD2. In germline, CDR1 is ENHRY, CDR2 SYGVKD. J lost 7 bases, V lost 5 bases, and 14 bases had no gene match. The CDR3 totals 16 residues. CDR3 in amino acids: CAISLITGGREYTQYF. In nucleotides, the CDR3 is TGTGCCATCAGTTTGATAACGGGAGGGCGGGAGTATACGCAGTATTTT.

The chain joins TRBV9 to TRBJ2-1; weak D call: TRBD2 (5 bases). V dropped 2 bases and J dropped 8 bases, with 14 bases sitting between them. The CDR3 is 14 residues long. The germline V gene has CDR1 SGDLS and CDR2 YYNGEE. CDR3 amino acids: CASSVGGQDYEQFF. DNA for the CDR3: TGTGCCAGCAGCGTTGGCGGCCAGGACTATGAGCAGTTCTTC.

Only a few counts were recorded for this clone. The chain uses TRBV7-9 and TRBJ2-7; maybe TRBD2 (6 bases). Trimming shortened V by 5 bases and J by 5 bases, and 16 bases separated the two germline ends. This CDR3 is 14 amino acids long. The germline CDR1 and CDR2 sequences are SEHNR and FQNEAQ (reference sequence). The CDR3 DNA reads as TGTGCCAGCAGCGCCTATCGGGAGACAGACGAGCAGTACTTC. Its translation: CASSAYRETDEQYF.

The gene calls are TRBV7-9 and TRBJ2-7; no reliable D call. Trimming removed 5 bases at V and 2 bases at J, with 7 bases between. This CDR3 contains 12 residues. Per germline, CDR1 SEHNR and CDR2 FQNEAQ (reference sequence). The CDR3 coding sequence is TGTGCCAGCAGCCAGAATCCCTACGAGCAGTACTTC. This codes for CASSQNPYEQYF.

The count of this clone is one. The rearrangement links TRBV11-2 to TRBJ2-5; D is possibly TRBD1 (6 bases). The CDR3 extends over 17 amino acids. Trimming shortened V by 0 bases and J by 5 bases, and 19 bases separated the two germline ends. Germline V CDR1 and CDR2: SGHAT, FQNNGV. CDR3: CASSLDRTGDRRETQYF. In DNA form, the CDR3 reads TGTGCCAGCAGCTTAGATCGAACAGGTGACAGGAGGGAGACCCAGTACTTC.

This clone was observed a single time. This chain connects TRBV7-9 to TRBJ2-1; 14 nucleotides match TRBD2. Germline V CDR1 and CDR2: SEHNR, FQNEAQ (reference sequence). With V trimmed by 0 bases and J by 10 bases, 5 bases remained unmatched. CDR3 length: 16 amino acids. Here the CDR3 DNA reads TGTGCCAGCAGCTTAGCTGGGACTAGCGGGAGTCGGGAGCAGTTCTTC. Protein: CASSLAGTSGSREQFF.

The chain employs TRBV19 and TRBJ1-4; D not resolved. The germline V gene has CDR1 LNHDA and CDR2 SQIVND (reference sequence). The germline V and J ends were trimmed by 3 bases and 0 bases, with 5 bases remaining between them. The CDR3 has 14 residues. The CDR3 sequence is CASSMYATNEKLFF. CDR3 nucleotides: TGTGCCAGTAGTATGTATGCAACTAATGAAAAACTGTTTTTT.

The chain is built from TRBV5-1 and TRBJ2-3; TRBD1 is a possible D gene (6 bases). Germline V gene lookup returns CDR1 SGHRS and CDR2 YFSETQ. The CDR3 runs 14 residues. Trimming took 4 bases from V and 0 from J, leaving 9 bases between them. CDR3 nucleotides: TGCGCCAGCAGCCAAGGACAGAGCACAGATACGCAGTATTTT. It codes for CASSQGQSTDTQYF.

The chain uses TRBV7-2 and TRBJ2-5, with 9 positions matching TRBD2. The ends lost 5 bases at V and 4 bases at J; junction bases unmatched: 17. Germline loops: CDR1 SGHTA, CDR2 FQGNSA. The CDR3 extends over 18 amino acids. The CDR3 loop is CASSRETSGGGLRETQYF. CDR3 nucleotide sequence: TGTGCCAGCAGCCGCGAGACTAGCGGAGGGGGCTTACGAGAGACCCAGTACTTC.

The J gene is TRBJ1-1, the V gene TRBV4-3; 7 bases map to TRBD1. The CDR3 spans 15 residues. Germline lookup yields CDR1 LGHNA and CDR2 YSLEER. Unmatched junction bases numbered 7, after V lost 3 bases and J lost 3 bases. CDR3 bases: TGCGCCAGCAGCCAGTGGGCGACAGGGCACACTGAAGCTTTCTTT. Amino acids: CASSQWATGHTEAFF.

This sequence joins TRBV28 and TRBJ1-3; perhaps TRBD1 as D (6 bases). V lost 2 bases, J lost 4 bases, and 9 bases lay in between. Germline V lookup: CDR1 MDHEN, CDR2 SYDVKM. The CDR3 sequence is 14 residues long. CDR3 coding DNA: TGTGCCAGCAGTTTAACCGGGACAGGAAACACCATATATTTT. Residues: CASSLTGTGNTIYF.

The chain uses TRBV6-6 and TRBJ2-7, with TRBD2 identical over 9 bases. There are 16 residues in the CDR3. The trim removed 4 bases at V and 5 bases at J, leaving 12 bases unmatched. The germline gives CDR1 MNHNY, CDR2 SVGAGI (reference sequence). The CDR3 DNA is TGTGCCAGCAGTTCGGGACTAGCACACGTTGCCCACGAGCAGTACTTC. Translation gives CASSSGLAHVAHEQYF.

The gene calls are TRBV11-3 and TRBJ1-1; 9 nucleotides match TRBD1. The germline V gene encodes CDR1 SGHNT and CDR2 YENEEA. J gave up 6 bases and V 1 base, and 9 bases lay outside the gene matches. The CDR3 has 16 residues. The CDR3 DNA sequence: TGTGCCAGCAGCTTAGTTTCGACAGGGGGATCTTCTGAAGCTTTCTTT. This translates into CASSLVSTGGSSEAFF.

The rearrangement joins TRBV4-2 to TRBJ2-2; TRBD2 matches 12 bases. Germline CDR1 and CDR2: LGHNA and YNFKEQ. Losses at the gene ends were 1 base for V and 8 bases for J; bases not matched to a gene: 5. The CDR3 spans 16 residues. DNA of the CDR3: TGTGCCAGCAGCCAAGGGACTAGCGGGAAACCTGGGGAGCTGTTTTTT. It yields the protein CASSQGTSGKPGELFF.

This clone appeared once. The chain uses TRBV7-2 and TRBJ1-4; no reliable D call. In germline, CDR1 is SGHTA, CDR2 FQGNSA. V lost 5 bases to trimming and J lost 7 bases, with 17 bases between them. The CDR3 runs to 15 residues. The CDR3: CASSPRGGWGEKLFF. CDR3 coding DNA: TGTGCCAGCAGCCCTCGGGGAGGGTGGGGTGAAAAACTGTTTTTT.

The CDR3, as DNA: TGCGCCAGCAGCCAAGATCCGGTCAATCAGCCCCAGCATTTT. It yields the protein CASSQDPVNQPQHF. The rearrangement links TRBV4-3 to TRBJ1-5, with no clear D. V dropped 0 bases and J dropped 3 bases, with 6 bases sitting between them. The CDR3 extends over 14 amino acids. Germline V CDR1 and CDR2: LGHNA, YSLEER.

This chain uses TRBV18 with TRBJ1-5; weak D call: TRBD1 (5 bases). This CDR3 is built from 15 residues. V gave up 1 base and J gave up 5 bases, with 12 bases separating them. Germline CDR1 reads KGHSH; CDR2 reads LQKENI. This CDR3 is CASSPQRAGDQPQHF. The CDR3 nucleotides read TGTGCCAGCTCACCACAAAGGGCGGGGGATCAGCCCCAGCATTTT. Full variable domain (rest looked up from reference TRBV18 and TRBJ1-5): NAGVMQNPRHLVRRRGQEARLRCSPMKGHSHVYWYRQLPEEGLKFMVYLQKENIIDESGMPKERFSAEFPKEGPSILRIQQVVRGDSAAYFCASSPQRAGDQPQHFGDGTRLSIL.

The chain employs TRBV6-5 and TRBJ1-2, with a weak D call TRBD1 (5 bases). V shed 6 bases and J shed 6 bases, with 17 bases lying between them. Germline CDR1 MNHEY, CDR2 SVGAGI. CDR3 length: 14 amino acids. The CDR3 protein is CASSLGDRYHGYTF. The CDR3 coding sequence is TGTGCCAGCAGCCTCGGTGACAGATACCATGGCTACACCTTC.